Listed below are T cell receptor beta chains from one sample, sequenced in a study of response to subunit inactivated influenza vaccine. TCRdb redid the calling of the RT-PCR reads with MiXCR, one entry per CDR3 protein. The table records around 200,000 distinct CDR3 sequences, nearly 9.5% of them present only once. The sequenced sample was non-naive T cells sorted from PBMCs, obtained on the day of vaccination. The receptors were gathered from a man aged 50 to 60 who received an inactivated influenza vaccine. Each CDR3 is given with its conserved first and last residue. Fields, in order: V gene, clone size, J gene, D gene, CDR3 protein, CDR3 DNA. The D gene is left open where the match is weak. Size tells how often a clone was seen (once, few, many) or the class of an expanded clone, and some rows leave it out.

>TRBV3-1|few|TRBJ2-5|-
CASSQDGLPQETQYF
TGTGCCAGCAGCCAAGATGGACTCCCGCAAGAGACCCAGTACTTC
>TRBV7-9|-|TRBJ1-1|-
CASSLPGGRAEAFF
TGTGCCAGCAGCTTACCGGGGGGAAGGGCTGAAGCTTTCTTT
>TRBV27|many|TRBJ2-3|-
CASSPSWGDTQYF
TGTGCCAGCAGTCCGTCTTGGGGAGATACGCAGTATTTT
>TRBV12-3/TRBV12-4|few|TRBJ2-3|-
CASTLGPGGTDTQYF
TGTGCCAGCACCTTAGGCCCGGGGGGCACAGATACGCAGTATTTT
>TRBV2|-|TRBJ1-1|-
CASTEGIMNTEAFF
TGTGCCAGCACCGAAGGGATAATGAACACTGAAGCTTTCTTT
>TRBV4-3|many|TRBJ2-3|TRBD2
CASSQDRSGGASDTQYF
TGCGCCAGCAGCCAAGATAGGAGCGGGGGGGCCTCAGATACGCAGTATTTT
>TRBV12-3/TRBV12-4|many|TRBJ2-1|-
CASRFGAYNEQFF
TGTGCCAGCAGATTCGGGGCCTACAATGAGCAGTTCTTC
>TRBV5-1|-|TRBJ2-5|-
CASSFHGIQETQYF
TGCGCCAGCAGCTTCCACGGGATTCAAGAGACCCAGTACTTC
>TRBV30|once|TRBJ2-2|-
CAWNPGLAGELFF
TGTGCCTGGAACCCAGGGTTGGCCGGGGAGCTGTTCTTT
>TRBV4-3|-|TRBJ1-1|TRBD1
CASSQDQDRVGAFF
TGCGCCAGCAGCCAAGATCAGGACAGGGTGGGAGCTTTCTTT
>TRBV20-1|few|TRBJ1-5|-
CSARDRSHSNQPQHF
TGCAGTGCTAGAGATAGGAGTCATAGCAATCAGCCCCAGCATTTT
>TRBV24-1|many|TRBJ2-1|TRBD1
CATAKGTGNYNEQFF
TGTGCCACCGCGAAAGGGACAGGAAATTACAATGAGCAGTTCTTC
>TRBV11-2|many|TRBJ2-7|-
CASSFGSIDEQYF
TGTGCCAGCAGCTTTGGTAGTATCGACGAGCAGTACTTC
>TRBV28|-|TRBJ2-7|TRBD1
CASSPRQGEQYF
TGTGCCAGCAGTCCCCGACAGGGCGAGCAGTACTTC
>TRBV12-3/TRBV12-4|many|TRBJ2-3|TRBD1
CASTQGGQGVADTQYF
TGTGCCAGCACCCAGGGGGGACAGGGGGTTGCAGATACGCAGTATTTT
>TRBV7-8|few|TRBJ1-6|-
CASSSGGSGSPLHF
TGTGCCAGCAGTTCTGGTGGGTCCGGTTCACCCCTCCACTTT
>TRBV7-8|many|TRBJ1-6|TRBD1
CASSLPGGRNSPLHF
TGTGCCAGCAGCCTACCAGGGGGCCGGAATTCACCCCTCCACTTT
>TRBV9|-|TRBJ2-1|-
CASSVSFRSSDEQFF
TGTGCCAGCAGCGTAAGTTTTAGAAGTAGTGATGAGCAGTTCTTC
>TRBV14|few|TRBJ2-3|TRBD2
CASSQLAGGVDTQYF
TGTGCCAGCAGCCAACTAGCGGGAGGGGTAGATACGCAGTATTTT
>TRBV5-1|-|TRBJ2-2|-
CASSLGRRANTGELFF
TGCGCCAGCAGCTTGGGGAGACGGGCGAACACCGGGGAGCTGTTTTTT
>TRBV11-1|many|TRBJ2-7|TRBD1
CASSRGDRRVYSSYEQYF
TGTGCCAGCAGCAGAGGGGACAGGAGAGTGTACAGCTCCTACGAGCAGTACTTC
>TRBV25-1|-|TRBJ2-7|TRBD2
CASGRGDYEQYF
TGTGCCAGCGGCCGGGGGGACTACGAGCAGTACTTC
>TRBV3-1|few|TRBJ2-3|TRBD1
CASSQDGDRTDTQYF
TGTGCCAGCAGCCAAGATGGGGACAGGACAGATACGCAGTATTTT
>TRBV20-1|few|TRBJ2-1|-
CCARDPLRGITNEQFF
TGCTGTGCTAGAGATCCGTTACGGGGCATAACCAATGAGCAGTTCTTC
>TRBV11-2|few|TRBJ2-7|TRBD2
CASSWGLAGSYEQYF
TGTGCCAGCAGCTGGGGACTAGCGGGATCCTACGAGCAGTACTTC
>TRBV28|-|TRBJ2-2|TRBD2
CASSLFLAGGSGELFF
TGTGCCAGCAGTTTATTTCTAGCGGGGGGGTCCGGGGAGCTGTTTTTT